This entry features one T cell receptor beta chain sequence. The study recruited healthy Caucasian donors from Russia who were aged roughly 6 to 95. The germline V and J ends were trimmed by 6 bases and 3 bases, with 11 bases remaining between them. CDR3 length: 13 amino acids. Germline assignment: CDR1 SNHLY and CDR2 FYNNEI. The record originates from a study of blood T cells in healthy people across ages. Primers used in a second PCR of roughly 6 to 11 cycles were a sample-barcoded 5' primer and a J-beta primer mix. Researchers report that each sample yielded at least 3 million CDR3-containing paired-end reads. Each CDR3 protein gets one entry after TCRdb re-called the 5' RACE reads with MiXCR. The sample shows around 900,000 distinct CDR3 sequences, just over 50% of them seen only once.

The sequence was collected from a woman between 55 and 75 years old in good health. Sequenced: blood. The V gene is TRBV2, the J gene TRBJ1-2, with D unresolved. The DNA for the CDR3 is TGTGCCAGCAGGCCACAGAAACACTATGGCTACACCTTC. The encoded protein is CASRPQKHYGYTF.